These T cell receptor beta chains were read from a single sample in a study of blood T cell repertoires in COVID-19. TCRdb's copy holds only in-frame clones and misses some; the assay was immunoSEQ multiplex PCR. The repertoire holds under 55,000 clones, with around 84% as singletons. The sequencing sample was made of peripheral blood. The receptor set was obtained from a human donor in a cohort sampled during active COVID-19. The conserved cysteine and the conserved F or W are not part of the CDR3 here.

v_call	cdr3_aa
TRBV3-1/TRBV3-2	ASSLRQGSRKNTEAF
TRBV9	ASSEREGRGDTQY
TRBV6-6	ASSPTGQGKSYGYT
TRBV5-1	ASSLGGGPDTQY
TRBV7-8	ASSPPLRTGVHHEQF
TRBV5-1	ASSPEGGTGGDNQPQH
TRBV7-7	ASGQGAATNEKLF
TRBV2	ASAGSYEQY
TRBV19	ATQKDLVNQPQH
TRBV4-1	ASSQDQGTFNSPLH
TRBV2	ASRGTGRVSGAF
TRBV18	ASSPSGGASEQF
TRBV7-8	ASSPWGTGFYEQY
TRBV9	ASSVQAHNRGGGYT
TRBV4-1	ASSQRGGLNTGELF
TRBV24-1	ATSEDGRDQPQH
TRBV7-6	ASSFLGQREEKLF
TRBV11-2	ASSSRGYEQY
TRBV24-1	ATSDAGTGDEKLF
TRBV3-1/TRBV3-2	ATSGRGTDTQY
TRBV6-5	ASSTRGVTDTQY
TRBV7-6	ASSRTSGDAGELF
TRBV7-9	ASSLVAAGMNTEAF
TRBV30	AWSAQSQGQGYT
TRBV30	AWSVRQGGLYGYT
TRBV7-9	ASSQGLAGETQY
TRBV5-1	ASRRGRQETQY
TRBV5-1	ASLRDSGSTDTQY
TRBV5-1	ASSLSGITTDTQY
TRBV28	ASSPSIAGKAYEQY
TRBV2	ASSLAGFTYEQY
TRBV3-1/TRBV3-2	ASSQDSGRGNEQY
TRBV10-3	AAQSPSGGATSTQF
TRBV10-3	AISTGREQY
TRBV3-1/TRBV3-2	ASSHGQSSEQY
TRBV5-1	ASSLAPGTVQETQY
TRBV5-1	ASSLTGANSNQPQH
TRBV28	ASSSQGAGYNEQF
TRBV24-1	ATSEDSRGGFYGYT
TRBV19	ASSIVGTGNYEQY
TRBV12-5	ASGEGQLPYEQY
TRBV6-6	ASSPGTGYGNTIY
TRBV5-5	ASRTDSYEQY
TRBV12-3/TRBV12-4	ASSFLGDGYT
TRBV5-4	ASSSLSGTGELF
TRBV4-1	ASSQDGGQGAQGYGYT